This TCR beta chain was retrieved from a study of blood T cells in healthy people across ages. Study-level findings and limits: Getting older went along with TCR beta diversity per million T cells dropping roughly linearly.

The CDR3 runs to 14 residues. CDR1 and CDR2 from the germline V gene are MNHEY and SVGAGI. Deletions cut 2 bases from V and 6 bases from J, with 12 bases between. The donors, aged about 6 to 100, were healthy Caucasians from Russia. Isolation recovered at least 7 million PBMCs from every sample. Turning to this clonotype: The antigen remains unidentified.

It was with a sample-barcoded 5' primer and a J-beta primer mix that a second PCR of roughly 7 to 12 cycles was run. Every cDNA was tagged by a template-switch adaptor with 12 random nucleotides. TCRdb re-called the 5' RACE reads with MiXCR, one entry per CDR3 protein. Here the sample spans 1.8 million or so distinct CDR3 sequences, about two fifths being singletons. The sample consisted of blood. J is TRBJ2-3 and V is TRBV6-5, with unresolved D. The receptor was isolated from a human donor in good health. The CDR3 DNA reads as TGTGCCAGCAGTTACGCGTCTACCGAGGATACGCAGTATTTT. This encodes CASSYASTEDTQYF.